The 7 T cell receptor beta chains in this list originate from one sample, sequenced in a study of neurological immune-mediated disorders. Time point defined: longitudinal time-point 3. TCRdb re-called the 5' RACE reads through MiXCR, storing one row per CDR3 protein. In the table there are more than 95,000 distinct CDR3 sequences, 11% of which are singletons. Sequences were obtained from PBMCs. These receptors all come from a female donor with HTLV-1-associated myelopathy (HAM/TSP).

This clonotype was observed at least ten times. The chain employs TRBV11-2 and TRBJ2-1; 7 positions match TRBD1. This CDR3 has 16 residues. Germline V gives CDR1 SGHAT, CDR2 FQNNGV. Germline trimming cut 3 bases from V and 4 bases from J; bases unmatched to any gene: 9. The chain's CDR3 is CASSFVGQATYNEQFF. CDR3 coding DNA: TGTGCCAGCAGCTTCGTCGGACAGGCTACGTACAATGAGCAGTTCTTC. The complete variable domain, with remaining parts taken from reference TRBV11-2 and TRBJ2-1, reads EAGVAQSPRYKIIEKRQSVAFWCNPISGHATLYWYQQILGQGPKLLIQFQNNGVVDDSQLPKDRFSAERLKGVDSTLKIQPAKLEDSAVYLCASSFVGQATYNEQFFGPGTRLTVL.

This clonotype was counted many times. This chain joins TRBV12-3 or TRBV12-4 and TRBJ1-5; D unresolved. Trimming left V 1 base short and J 1 base short, with 14 bases between. The CDR3 extends over 17 amino acids. The CDR3, as DNA: TGTGCCAGCAGTTTAGGTAACTGGGTTAGGAGCAATCAGCCCCAGCATTTT. Amino acids: CASSLGNWVRSNQPQHF.

This clonotype was observed at least ten times. The V and J genes are TRBV5-1 and TRBJ2-1; 7 positions match TRBD2. Germline loops: CDR1 SGHRS, CDR2 YFSETQ. The trim removed 7 bases at V and 0 bases at J, leaving 4 bases unmatched. This CDR3 has 14 amino acids. The CDR3 loop reads CASGAGSSYNEQFF. As DNA, the CDR3 is TGCGCCAGCGGAGCGGGGAGCTCCTACAATGAGCAGTTCTTC.

This chain's CDR3 is CASSLTWVSSYEQYF. The CDR3 nucleotides read TGCGCCAGCAGTTTGACGTGGGTGAGCTCCTACGAGCAGTACTTC. V usage is TRBV5-1 and J usage is TRBJ2-7, with D unresolved. Trimming removed 5 bases at V and 0 bases at J, with 15 bases between. This CDR3 comprises 15 residues. Germline V CDR1 and CDR2: SGHRS, YFSETQ. The whole variable domain, remainder taken from reference TRBV5-1 and TRBJ2-7, is KAGVTQTPRYLIKTRGQQVTLSCSPISGHRSVSWYQQTPGQGLQFLFEYFSETQRNKGNFPGRFSGRQFSNSRSEMNVSTLELGDSALYLCASSLTWVSSYEQYFGPGTRLTVT.

The genes are TRBV5-1 and TRBJ1-1; possibly TRBD1 for D (5 bases). Trimming cost V 3 bases and J 4 bases, with 13 bases left between them. The CDR3 is made up of 14 amino acids. Germline V gene data show CDR1 as SGHRS and CDR2 as YFSETQ. The CDR3 loop is CASSSLVGGTEAFF. CDR3 in DNA: TGCGCCAGCAGCTCCTTGGTGGGGGGCACTGAAGCTTTCTTT. The full variable domain, completed using reference TRBV5-1 and TRBJ1-1, is KAGVTQTPRYLIKTRGQQVTLSCSPISGHRSVSWYQQTPGQGLQFLFEYFSETQRNKGNFPGRFSGRQFSNSRSEMNVSTLELGDSALYLCASSSLVGGTEAFFGQGTRLTVV.

This clonotype was counted at least ten times. The CDR3 coding sequence is TGCGCCAGCAGCTTGGGACAGGCGAAACCCTACGAGCAGTACTTC. Amino acid sequence: CASSLGQAKPYEQYF. V usage is TRBV5-1 and J usage is TRBJ2-7; the D gene is possibly TRBD1 (6 bases). The CDR3 consists of 15 residues. CDR1 is SGHRS and CDR2 is YFSETQ in the germline V gene. Trimming removed 0 bases from V and 2 bases from J, with 12 bases in between.

This clonotype appeared many times. This chain connects TRBV9 to TRBJ1-1, with D perhaps TRBD1 (6 bases). The CDR3 runs 14 residues. Trimming took off 3 bases at V and 2 bases at J, with 11 bases between the two ends. Germline V gives CDR1 SGDLS, CDR2 YYNGEE. The CDR3 loop reads CASSEGGSNTEAFF. Written as DNA, the CDR3 is TGTGCCAGCAGCGAGGGGGGCAGTAACACTGAAGCTTTCTTT.